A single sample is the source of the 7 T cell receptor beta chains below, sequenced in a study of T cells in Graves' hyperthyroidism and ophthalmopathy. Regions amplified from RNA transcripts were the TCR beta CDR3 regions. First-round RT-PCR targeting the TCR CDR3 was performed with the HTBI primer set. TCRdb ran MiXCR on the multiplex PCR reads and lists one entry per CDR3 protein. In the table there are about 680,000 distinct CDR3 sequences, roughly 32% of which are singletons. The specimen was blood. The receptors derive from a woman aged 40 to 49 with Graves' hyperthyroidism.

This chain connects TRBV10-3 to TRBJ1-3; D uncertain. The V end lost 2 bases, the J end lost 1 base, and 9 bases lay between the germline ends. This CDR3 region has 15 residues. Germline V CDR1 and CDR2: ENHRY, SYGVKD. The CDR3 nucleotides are TGTGCCATCAGTGAGGCCAGGAGTTCTGGAAACACCATATATTTT. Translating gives CAISEARSSGNTIYF.

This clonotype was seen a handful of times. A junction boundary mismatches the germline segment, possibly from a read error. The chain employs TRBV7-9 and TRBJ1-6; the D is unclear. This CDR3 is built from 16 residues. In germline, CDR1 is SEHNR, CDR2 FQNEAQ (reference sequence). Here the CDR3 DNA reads TGCGCCAGCAGCCAAGATCCCTCCCTGGGAAATTCACCCCTCCACTTT. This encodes CASSQDPSLGNSPLHF.

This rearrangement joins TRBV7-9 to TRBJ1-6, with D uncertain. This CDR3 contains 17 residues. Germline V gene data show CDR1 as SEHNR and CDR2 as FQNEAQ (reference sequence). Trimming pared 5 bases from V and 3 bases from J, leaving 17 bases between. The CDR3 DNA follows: TGTGCCAGCAGCCAAGATGGTGGTGTTGGCTATAATTCACCCCTCCACTTT. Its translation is CASSQDGGVGYNSPLHF. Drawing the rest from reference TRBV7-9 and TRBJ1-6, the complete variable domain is DTGVSQNPRHKITKRGQNVTFRCDPISEHNRLYWYRQTLGQGPEFLTYFQNEAQLEKSRLLSDRFSAERPKGSFSTLEIQRTEQGDSAMYLCASSQDGGVGYNSPLHFGNGTRLTVT.

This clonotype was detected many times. CDR3 nucleotide sequence: TGTGCCATCAGTGAGTCGAAGGGCACACAAGAGACCCAGTACTTC. This sequence encodes CAISESKGTQETQYF. The chain employs TRBV10-3 and TRBJ2-5; D unresolved. V was pared by 0 bases and J by 2 bases, with 10 bases between. The germline V gene has CDR1 ENHRY and CDR2 SYGVKD. The CDR3 runs to 15 residues.

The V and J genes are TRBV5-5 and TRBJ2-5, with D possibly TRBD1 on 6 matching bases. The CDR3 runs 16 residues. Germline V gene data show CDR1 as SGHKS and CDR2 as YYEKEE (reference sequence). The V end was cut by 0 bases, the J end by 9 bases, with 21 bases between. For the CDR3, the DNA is TGTGCCAGCAGCTTGGTCGCGGACAGCAGAGATGGGGCCCAGTACTTC. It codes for CASSLVADSRDGAQYF.

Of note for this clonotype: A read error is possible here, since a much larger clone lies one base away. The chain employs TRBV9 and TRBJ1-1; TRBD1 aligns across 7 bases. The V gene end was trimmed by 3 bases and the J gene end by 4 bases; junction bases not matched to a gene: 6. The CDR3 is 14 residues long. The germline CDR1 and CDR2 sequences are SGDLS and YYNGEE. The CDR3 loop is CASSARQGSTEAFF. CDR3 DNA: TGTGCCAGCAGCGCCCGACAGGGAAGCACTGAAGCTTTCTTT.

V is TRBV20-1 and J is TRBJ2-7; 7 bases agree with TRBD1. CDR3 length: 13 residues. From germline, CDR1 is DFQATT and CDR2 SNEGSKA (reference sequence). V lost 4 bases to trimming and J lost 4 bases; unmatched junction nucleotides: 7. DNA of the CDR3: TGCAGTGCTATGGGGACAGATTATTACGAGCAGTACTTC. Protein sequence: CSAMGTDYYEQYF.